The 4 T cell receptor beta chains presented below share a single source sample, sequenced in a study of blood T cell repertoires in COVID-19. Measured with immunoSEQ multiplex PCR; TCRdb has only the in-frame clones, and not every one. Counted here are approximately 100,000 clones, around 84% occurring once; the ten biggest clones make up around 8%. The sequenced material came from peripheral blood. These receptors all come from a woman of 80 years or more with active or convalescent COVID-19.

The V and J genes are TRBV28 and TRBJ2-1; D call uncertain. Germline CDR1 reads MDHEN; CDR2 reads SYDVKM. The ends were cut back, 2 bases at V and 9 bases at J, with 14 bases in the middle. The CDR3 is 14 residues long. CDR3 bases: TGTGCCAGCAGTTTAGGGTACGGCGGCGGTGAGCAGTTCTTC. Amino acids: CASSLGYGGGEQFF.

The rearrangement uses TRBV6-5 and TRBJ2-1, with 11 bases fitting TRBD2. The J segment lost 9 bases and the V segment lost 1 base, leaving 8 bases of the junction unmatched. Germline loops: CDR1 MNHEY, CDR2 SVGAGI. This CDR3 is built from 16 residues. Written as DNA, the CDR3 is TGTGCCAGCAGTTACTTTTTAACTAGCGGGAGTAGTGAGCAGTTCTTC. Translating it yields CASSYFLTSGSSEQFF.

This clone was observed once. V gene TRBV7-3 combines with J gene TRBJ2-5, with 8 bases identical to TRBD1. This CDR3 has 15 residues. Germline CDR1 and CDR2: SGHTA and FQGTGA. The V segment lost 6 bases and the J segment 1 base; nucleotides outside the gene matches: 7. CDR3 sequence: CASSSQGAAQETQYF. CDR3 DNA sequence: TGTGCCAGCAGTTCCCAGGGGGCGGCCCAAGAGACCCAGTACTTC.

The gene calls are TRBV6-5 and TRBJ1-1; D call uncertain. V shed 0 bases and J shed 1 base, with 6 bases lying between them. Germline CDR1 is MNHEY and CDR2 is SVGAGI. This CDR3 has 14 residues. The CDR3 bases are TGTGCCAGCAGTTACTCGGCAGAGAACACTGAAGCTTTCTTT. This encodes CASSYSAENTEAFF.